This T cell receptor beta chain was captured by sequencing in a study of vaccination effects on CD4 cells after COVID-19. Turning to this clone: Its antigen remains unknown.

V lost 3 bases and J lost 9; bases outside the gene matches: 6. The CDR3 is made up of 15 amino acids. Germline CDR1 and CDR2: ENHRY and SYGVKD. ViraFEST expansion of antigen-specific CD4+ T cells with viral peptide pools preceded sequencing. Having been cultured for approximately ten days, the cells underwent CD4+ T cell isolation. Nucleocapsid antibodies stayed negative before and after vaccination, showing no earlier SARS-CoV-2 infection. Using immunoSEQ multiplex PCR, the repertoire was profiled, and TCRdb retains in-frame clones only, with some absent. This table holds 20,000 to 25,000 clones, roughly 70% found once.

The sample here was CD4+ T cells from PBMCs cultured with HCoV-NL63 spike peptides, taken before COVID-19 vaccination. V usage is TRBV10-3 and J usage is TRBJ1-6; 9 positions match TRBD1. The origin of this receptor is a human donor who received a COVID-19 vaccine. The CDR3, as DNA: TGTGCCATCAGTGATACCGGGACAGGGACTTCACCCCTCCACTTT. It codes for CAISDTGTGTSPLHF.